The 29 T cell receptor beta chains below all came from one sample that was sequenced in a study of CD8 T cells in ankylosing spondylitis. Findings and caveats of the study: One TCR beta motif, made up of under ten highly homologous variants, appeared characteristic of ankylosing spondylitis blood.

TCRdb used MiXCR to reprocess the 5' RACE reads, holding one entry per CDR3 protein. The data contain approximately 440,000 distinct CDR3 sequences, 17% of them singletons. Antigens of these TCRs are unknown. Sequencing input: blood, either unsorted or a sorted T cell fraction (not recorded which). All receptors come from a male donor with ankylosing spondylitis.

Only a few counts were recorded for this clonotype. This chain uses TRBV20-1 with TRBJ2-1, with 10 bases fitting TRBD2. The CDR3 spans 15 residues. Per germline, CDR1 DFQATT and CDR2 SNEGSKA (reference sequence). J was trimmed by 5 bases and V by 6 bases; bases with no gene match: 10. DNA of the CDR3: TGCAGTGCCCCTAGACTAGCGGGTTCCCACAATGAGCAGTTCTTC. This codes for CSAPRLAGSHNEQFF.

This clonotype was detected many times. The CDR3 region is CASSYGWLNTEAFF. The CDR3 DNA is TGTGCCAGCAGCTATGGCTGGCTGAACACTGAAGCTTTCTTT. The chain carries TRBV7-8 and TRBJ1-1, with D uncertain. V shed 4 bases and J shed 0 bases, with 9 bases lying between them. The V gene's germline CDR1 is SGHVS and CDR2 FQNEAQ. The CDR3 covers 14 residues.

This clonotype was seen a handful of times. V is TRBV12-3 or TRBV12-4 and J is TRBJ2-3; no clear D gene. The CDR3 totals 12 residues. The V end lost 4 bases, the J end lost 9 bases, and 11 bases lay between the germline ends. DNA for the CDR3: TGTGCCAGCAGTTCATCCTCTACCACGCAGTATTTT. Translating it yields CASSSSSTTQYF.

The chain carries TRBV6-1 and TRBJ2-3, with a tentative D call TRBD2 (6 bases). CDR1 and CDR2 (germline): MNHNS, SASEGT. Between the trimmed V and J ends, which lost 1 base and 6 bases, there was a span of 20 bases. The CDR3 spans 17 residues. CDR3 loop: CASSEVPRVPRGDTQYF. The CDR3 DNA follows: TGTGCCAGCAGTGAAGTACCCCGGGTCCCCCGGGGGGATACGCAGTATTTT.

The V gene is TRBV28, the J gene TRBJ2-1; 8 bases match TRBD2. Germline CDR1 MDHEN, CDR2 SYDVKM. This CDR3 has 15 amino acids. Losses at the gene ends were 9 bases for V and 3 bases for J; bases not matched to a gene: 10. CDR3 DNA sequence: TGTGCCAGAAGAGACGGCGGGAGGCGCTACAATGAGCAGTTCTTC. Residues: CARRDGGRRYNEQFF.

This chain links TRBV24-1 with TRBJ2-7; 12 bases align to TRBD2. The trim removed 2 bases at V and 3 bases at J, leaving 1 base unmatched. Germline V gene data show CDR1 as KGHDR and CDR2 as SFDVKD. The CDR3 consists of 15 residues. This CDR3 is CATSDSTSGSYEQYF. CDR3 in DNA: TGTGCCACCAGTGATTCGACTAGCGGGAGCTACGAGCAGTACTTC.

The chain carries TRBV6-1 and TRBJ1-1; D uncertain. V was shortened by 4 bases and J by 4 bases, with 16 bases between the two germline ends. The CDR3 is 15 residues long. Germline CDR1 and CDR2: MNHNS and SASEGT. Here the CDR3 reads CASSGRAHSGTEAFF. The CDR3, as DNA: TGTGCCAGCAGTGGTCGGGCCCACTCGGGCACTGAAGCTTTCTTT.

The gene calls are TRBV30 and TRBJ2-2; 9 bases match TRBD2. Per the germline V gene, CDR1 is GTSNPN and CDR2 is SVGIG (reference sequence). With 7 bases clipped from V and 4 bases from J, the junction kept 7 bases outside the gene matches. The CDR3 covers 14 residues. The CDR3, as DNA: TGTGCCTATATAGCGGGGGCCGGCACCGGGGAGCTGTTTTTT. It encodes CAYIAGAGTGELFF.

This clonotype was counted ten times or more. The chain is built from TRBV12-3 or TRBV12-4 and TRBJ1-5; D gene uncertain. Trimming cost V 5 bases and J 0 bases, with 14 bases left between them. This CDR3 is 16 amino acids long. CDR3 sequence: CASSPDGSHSNQPQHF. CDR3 DNA: TGTGCCAGCAGTCCGGACGGATCCCATAGCAATCAGCCCCAGCATTTT.

This chain joins TRBV3-1 and TRBJ1-6; 10 positions match TRBD1. From germline, CDR1 is LGHDT and CDR2 YNNKEL (reference sequence). Germline trimming cut 1 base from V and 9 bases from J; bases unmatched to any gene: 9. This CDR3 region has 17 residues. The CDR3 DNA follows: TGTGCCAGCAGCCAAGCAAGGGCCGGGACAGGGGCTTCACCCCTCCACTTT. Translated, it gives CASSQARAGTGASPLHF.

The V call is TRBV6-1, the J call TRBJ1-2, with unresolved D. Trimming shortened V by 7 bases and J by 4 bases, and 13 bases separated the two germline ends. Looked up from germline, CDR1 is MNHNS and CDR2 is SASEGT. This CDR3 has 13 amino acids. CDR3 in amino acids: CASTWAGSYGYTF. CDR3 bases: TGTGCCAGCACCTGGGCGGGGTCCTATGGCTACACCTTC.

CDR3 nucleotides: TGCGCCAGCAGCCTGCTGGGGGGCTTAAACTACGAGCAGTACTTC. Its protein is CASSLLGGLNYEQYF. The J gene is TRBJ2-7, the V gene TRBV5-1; TRBD1 or TRBD2 may be the D gene (6 bases each). Per the germline V gene, CDR1 is SGHRS and CDR2 is YFSETQ. The CDR3 has 15 amino acids. V was trimmed by 4 bases and J by 3 bases, leaving 17 bases between them. Based on the CDR3 plus reference TRBV5-1 and TRBJ2-7, the full variable domain is KAGVTQTPRYLIKTRGQQVTLSCSPISGHRSVSWYQQTPGQGLQFLFEYFSETQRNKGNFPGRFSGRQFSNSRSEMNVSTLELGDSALYLCASSLLGGLNYEQYFGPGTRLTVT.

The chain joins TRBV12-3 or TRBV12-4 to TRBJ1-1; D gene ambiguous. The length of the CDR3 is 18 residues. Trimming removed 5 bases from V and 1 base from J, with 23 bases in between. CDR3 nucleotide sequence: TGTGCCAGCAGTGCTTCCCCCGGGGTACCCGCCGGGAACACTGAAGCTTTCTTT. Translation gives CASSASPGVPAGNTEAFF.

V is TRBV5-1 and J is TRBJ1-3; TRBD1 aligns across 7 bases. The CDR3 runs 15 residues. V was clipped by 4 bases and J by 3 bases; unmatched bases: 7. Germline-derived CDR1 and CDR2 are SGHRS and YFSETQ. CDR3 in amino acids: CASSPDRRGGNTIYF. The CDR3 coding sequence is TGCGCCAGCAGCCCGGACAGGAGAGGTGGAAACACCATATATTTT. Drawing the rest from reference TRBV5-1 and TRBJ1-3, the complete variable domain is KAGVTQTPRYLIKTRGQQVTLSCSPISGHRSVSWYQQTPGQGLQFLFEYFSETQRNKGNFPGRFSGRQFSNSRSEMNVSTLELGDSALYLCASSPDRRGGNTIYFGEGSWLTVV.

This clonotype showed up just a few times. This chain connects TRBV12-1 to TRBJ2-1; the D call in the table, TRBD1, was not verified against the DNA. TRBV12-1 is termed a pseudogene. The CDR3 has 12 amino acids. The CDR3 region has the DNA TGTGCCAGCAGCTTTTGGGGCGGGAGTCAGTTCTTC. It yields the protein CASSFWGGSQFF.

This clonotype has more than one count but fewer than ten. The chain recombines TRBV10-3 with TRBJ1-2; 7 bases fit TRBD1. The length of the CDR3 is 13 residues. Trimming cost V 8 bases and J 6 bases; bases outside gene matches: 9. Per the germline V gene, CDR1 is ENHRY and CDR2 is SYGVKD. The chain's CDR3 is CAIRGGGEDGYTF. CDR3 nucleotides: TGTGCCATCCGGGGAGGGGGCGAGGATGGCTACACCTTC.

This clonotype has only a few counts. The chain links TRBV12-3 or TRBV12-4 to TRBJ1-1; a weak D match, TRBD1 (5 bases). V was pared by 7 bases and J by 0 bases, with 9 bases between. This CDR3 comprises 13 residues. The CDR3 region is CASTGTVNTEAFF. CDR3 DNA sequence: TGTGCCAGCACCGGGACGGTGAACACTGAAGCTTTCTTT.

This clonotype has just a few counts. This chain links TRBV21-1 with TRBJ2-1; the D segment call TRBD1 is taken from the table without a DNA check. TRBV21-1 is a documented pseudogene. This CDR3 has 16 amino acids. CDR3 coding DNA: TGTGCCAGCAGCCCAACCCCGGGGGCTCGCGGCGATGAGCAGTTCTTC. Protein: CASSPTPGARGDEQFF.

This clonotype was seen more than once but under ten times. The V and J genes are TRBV12-3 or TRBV12-4 and TRBJ1-2; D perhaps matches TRBD1 (6 bases). This CDR3 comprises 12 residues. Trimming cost V 5 bases and J 4 bases, with 8 bases left between them. CDR3 in DNA: TGTGCCAGCAGTGGGGGCCCCTATGGCTACACCTTC. This sequence encodes CASSGGPYGYTF.

The chain employs TRBV29-1 and TRBJ1-2; D not resolved. This CDR3 is 12 amino acids long. CDR1 is SQVTM, CDR2 ANQGSEA, per germline. The germline V and J ends were trimmed by 4 bases and 2 bases, with 8 bases remaining between them. The DNA for the CDR3 is TGCAGCGTTGCCAGTACCAACTATGGCTACACCTTC. Translation: CSVASTNYGYTF.

The V and J genes are TRBV15 and TRBJ2-1, with 13 nucleotides matching TRBD2. CDR3 length: 15 amino acids. J gave up 7 bases and V 3 bases, and 3 bases lay outside the gene matches. Germline V gene data show CDR1 as LNHNV and CDR2 as YYDKDF (reference sequence). The CDR3 sequence: CATSSSGLAGNEQFF. For the CDR3, the DNA is TGTGCCACCAGCAGTTCGGGACTAGCGGGGAATGAGCAGTTCTTC. The full variable domain, completed using reference TRBV15 and TRBJ2-1, is DAMVIQNPRYQVTQFGKPVTLSCSQTLNHNVMYWYQQKSSQAPKLLFHYYDKDFNNEADTPDNFQSRRPNTSFCFLDIRSPGLGDTAMYLCATSSSGLAGNEQFFGPGTRLTVL.

In DNA, the CDR3 is TGTGCCAGCAGCTTAGGAACTGGTGAAAAACTGTTTTTT. Translated: CASSLGTGEKLFF. This chain joins TRBV7-9 and TRBJ1-4; D ambiguous. The germline CDR1 and CDR2 sequences are SEHNR and FQNEAQ (reference sequence). Trimming stripped 1 base from V and 7 bases from J, with 7 bases between. This CDR3 spans 13 amino acids. Using reference TRBV7-9 and TRBJ1-4 for the parts outside the CDR3, the full variable domain is DTGVSQNPRHKITKRGQNVTFRCDPISEHNRLYWYRQTLGQGPEFLTYFQNEAQLEKSRLLSDRFSAERPKGSFSTLEIQRTEQGDSAMYLCASSLGTGEKLFFGSGTQLSVL.

The V gene is TRBV6-5, the J gene TRBJ2-3, with TRBD1 matching over 8 bases. The J segment lost 4 bases and the V segment lost 0 bases, leaving 3 bases of the junction unmatched. Germline-derived CDR1 and CDR2 are MNHEY and SVGAGI. The CDR3 loop spans 15 amino acids. In DNA form, the CDR3 reads TGTGCCAGCAGTTACTCTCAGGGGGCGGCAGATACGCAGTATTTT. Its protein is CASSYSQGAADTQYF.

This clonotype was detected only a few times. This chain joins TRBV3-1 and TRBJ1-2, with D possibly being TRBD1 (5 bases). The germline V and J ends were trimmed by 0 bases and 6 bases, with 23 bases remaining between them. Per germline, CDR1 LGHDT and CDR2 YNNKEL (reference sequence). CDR3 length: 18 residues. CDR3: CASSQDLRVKIRGHGYTF. CDR3 coding DNA: TGTGCCAGCAGCCAAGATCTTCGAGTCAAGATTAGGGGCCATGGCTACACCTTC.

This clonotype was observed a few times. The chain combines TRBV15 with TRBJ1-4; no firm D call. There are 13 residues in the CDR3. Trimming stripped 3 bases from V and 11 bases from J, with 13 bases between. Per the germline V gene, CDR1 is LNHNV and CDR2 is YYDKDF (reference sequence). In nucleotides, the CDR3 is TGTGCCACCAGCAGGGAAGACCGCCTTAAACTGTTTTTT. This sequence encodes CATSREDRLKLFF. Based on the CDR3 plus reference TRBV15 and TRBJ1-4, the full variable domain is DAMVIQNPRYQVTQFGKPVTLSCSQTLNHNVMYWYQQKSSQAPKLLFHYYDKDFNNEADTPDNFQSRRPNTSFCFLDIRSPGLGDTAMYLCATSREDRLKLFFGSGTQLSVL.

There are a few counts of this clonotype. The chain links TRBV4-3 to TRBJ2-7; D gene uncertain. The V end was cut by 1 base, the J end by 3 bases, with 13 bases between. CDR1 and CDR2 (germline): LGHNA, YSLEER. There are 15 residues in the CDR3. CDR3 coding DNA: TGCGCCAGCAGCCAAGGTTTAGGTGGGGACTACGAGCAGTACTTC. The encoded protein is CASSQGLGGDYEQYF.

V usage is TRBV20-1 and J usage is TRBJ2-1; 9 bases fit TRBD2. Per the germline V gene, CDR1 is DFQATT and CDR2 is SNEGSKA (reference sequence). The V gene end was trimmed by 5 bases and the J gene end by 4 bases; junction bases not matched to a gene: 6. CDR3 length: 14 residues. The CDR3 nucleotides are TGCAGTGCTGCCAGGACTAGCGATTACAATGAGCAGTTCTTC. Amino acid sequence: CSAARTSDYNEQFF.

This clonotype was observed a handful of times. CDR3 sequence (DNA): TGTGCCAGCAGTTACGGTAGGGTTCGTGAGCAGTTCTTC. This translates into CASSYGRVREQFF. J is TRBJ2-1 and V is TRBV6-5; D call uncertain. V was trimmed by 2 bases and J by 9 bases, leaving 11 bases between them. CDR3 length: 13 amino acids. Germline loops: CDR1 MNHEY, CDR2 SVGAGI.

The sample holds many counts of this clonotype. V gene TRBV18 combines with J gene TRBJ1-1; D not resolved. The V gene lost 6 bases and the J gene lost 0 bases, with 8 bases spanning the gap. The germline V gene has CDR1 KGHSH and CDR2 LQKENI. The CDR3 consists of 13 residues. CDR3 amino acids: CASSWNMNTEAFF. In nucleotides, the CDR3 is TGTGCCAGCTCTTGGAACATGAACACTGAAGCTTTCTTT.